The 31 T cell receptor beta chains reported below all come from one sample, sequenced in a study of T cells in Graves' hyperthyroidism and ophthalmopathy. RNA transcripts yielded amplified TCR beta CDR3 regions. First-round RT-PCR targeting the TCR CDR3 was performed with the HTBI primer set. MiXCR, run by TCRdb on the multiplex PCR reads, gives a single entry per CDR3 protein. The sample holds around 200,000 distinct CDR3 sequences, about 18% seen once. Sequenced input: blood. Source of these receptors: a woman aged 45-65 years with Graves' hyperthyroidism.

The sample holds many counts of this clonotype. The chain uses TRBV6-1 and TRBJ1-2, with TRBD1 as a possible D gene (5 bases). Germline V CDR1 and CDR2: MNHNS, SASEGT. This CDR3 is 14 amino acids long. Trimming took 4 bases from V and 7 from J, leaving 16 bases between them. The CDR3 coding sequence is TGTGCCAGCAGTGCGGGGAGGGACGCATCTGGCTACACCTTC. This codes for CASSAGRDASGYTF.

There are a few counts of this clonotype. This sequence joins TRBV4-1 and TRBJ2-2; a possible D gene is TRBD1 (5 bases). V was clipped by 4 bases and J by 8 bases, with 23 bases between them. The CDR3 is made up of 17 amino acids. Germline V gives CDR1 MGHRA, CDR2 YSYEKL. The CDR3 spells CASSPLSGRVAGGELFF. The CDR3 coding sequence is TGCGCCAGCAGCCCCCTCTCGGGCCGGGTAGCAGGGGGGGAGCTGTTTTTT.

This clonotype occurred many times. The chain carries TRBV12-3 or TRBV12-4 and TRBJ1-2; no definite D call. V lost 3 bases, J lost 8 bases, and 16 bases lay in between. CDR3 size: 14 residues. CDR3 region: CASSFSGQLKGYTF. In nucleotides, the CDR3 is TGTGCCAGCAGTTTTTCGGGCCAGCTGAAAGGCTACACCTTC.

This clonotype has only a few counts. V usage is TRBV4-1 and J usage is TRBJ1-1; possible D gene TRBD1, 6 bases. There are 14 residues in the CDR3. With 7 bases removed from V and 0 bases from J, the gap between germline ends came to 12 bases. Looked up from germline, CDR1 is MGHRA and CDR2 is YSYEKL. The chain's CDR3 is CASKAGDMNTEAFF. DNA for the CDR3: TGCGCCAGCAAGGCAGGGGACATGAACACTGAAGCTTTCTTT.

This clonotype was counted between two and nine times. A read error may explain this, as a much larger clone is one base away. This chain uses TRBV11-2 with TRBJ2-1, with D maybe TRBD1 (6 bases). The CDR3 spans 16 residues. V lost 1 base and J lost 6, with 16 bases in between. The germline gives CDR1 SGHAT, CDR2 FQNNGV. CDR3: CASSLGGTPRANEQFF. The CDR3, as DNA: TGTGCCAGCAGCTTAGGAGGGACACCCAGGGCCAATGAGCAGTTCTTC.

Ten or more counts support this clonotype. V gene TRBV7-2 combines with J gene TRBJ2-5; D might be TRBD1 or TRBD2, each matching 7 bases. V was clipped by 1 base and J by 5 bases, with 17 bases between them. Germline-derived CDR1 and CDR2 are SGHTA and FQGNSA. There are 16 residues in the CDR3. CDR3 sequence (DNA): TGTGCCAGCAGCTTAGACCAGGGGGGGCCTTTGGAGACCCAGTACTTC. Protein: CASSLDQGGPLETQYF.

About this clonotype: A much larger clone sits a single nucleotide away, making a read error possible. The CDR3 DNA reads as TGTGCCAGCAGTTTACGCGGGGGGACAGTCCTCACAGATACGCAGCATTTT. Its translation: CASSLRGGTVLTDTQHF. The V and J genes are TRBV28 and TRBJ2-3, with 7 bases fitting TRBD1. The DNA end lines up better with TRBJ1-5; the J call may be wrong. CDR3 size: 17 residues. Germline V lookup: CDR1 MDHEN, CDR2 SYDVKM.

This clonotype was detected many times. DNA for the CDR3: TGTGCCAGCAGTTTTGGGCGCCCCTACGAGCAGTACTTC. This sequence encodes CASSFGRPYEQYF. V usage is TRBV12-3 or TRBV12-4 and J usage is TRBJ2-7; no reliable D call. The CDR3 contains 13 residues. Trimming pared 3 bases from V and 2 bases from J, leaving 8 bases between.

The gene calls are TRBV11-3 and TRBJ2-1; D gene unclear. Trimming cost V 4 bases and J 3 bases, with 7 bases left between them. Germline values: CDR1 SGHNT, CDR2 YENEEA. The CDR3 covers 13 residues. The CDR3 here is CASSSVSYNEQFF. As DNA, the CDR3 is TGTGCCAGCAGCTCAGTAAGCTACAATGAGCAGTTCTTC.

In its sample, this clonotype was seen many times. The chain recombines TRBV7-9 with TRBJ1-5; D perhaps matches TRBD1 (5 bases). The CDR3 contains 15 residues. Germline V CDR1 and CDR2: SEHNR, FQNEAQ (reference sequence). With 0 bases removed from V and 3 bases from J, the gap between germline ends came to 9 bases. Here the CDR3 DNA reads TGTGCCAGCAGCTTAGCGGGGCAGAACAATCAGCCCCAGCATTTT. It yields the protein CASSLAGQNNQPQHF.

In regard to this clonotype: At one end the junction does not follow the germline gene, possibly because of a read error. The chain combines TRBV7-3 with TRBJ2-1, with D maybe TRBD1 (6 bases). CDR1 and CDR2 from the germline V gene are SGHTA and FQGTGA. The CDR3 runs to 17 residues. CDR3 sequence: CANSSLVINPGANEQFF. The CDR3 coding sequence is TGTGCCAACAGCTCTCTTGTAATAAATCCAGGGGCCAATGAGCAGTTCTTC.

This clonotype showed up many times. The chain links TRBV6-2 or TRBV6-3 to TRBJ1-2; no reliable D call. The CDR3 has 14 amino acids. Germline V gene data show CDR1 as MNHEY and CDR2 as SVGEGT. V gave up 2 bases and J gave up 7 bases, with 14 bases separating them. The DNA of the CDR3 is TGTGCCAGCAGTTACAATCGACAATTTCCTGGCTACACCTTC. Amino acids: CASSYNRQFPGYTF.

This clonotype showed up many times. This chain joins TRBV3-1 and TRBJ1-1, with D hard to call. Per germline, CDR1 LGHDT and CDR2 YNNKEL (reference sequence). CDR3 size: 14 residues. V lost 7 bases and J 3 bases, leaving 15 bases between the germline ends. CDR3 sequence reads: CASTRVSTDTEAFF. The DNA for the CDR3 is TGTGCCAGCACCCGCGTATCCACGGACACTGAAGCTTTCTTT.

This clonotype showed up many times. V and J are TRBV24-1 and TRBJ2-3; D perhaps matches TRBD1 (7 bases). V was shortened by 5 bases and J by 3 bases, with 14 bases between the two germline ends. Germline V gene data show CDR1 as KGHDR and CDR2 as SFDVKD. The CDR3 length is 15 residues. The CDR3 sequence is CATSVEGAVTDTQYF. DNA for the CDR3: TGTGCCACCAGTGTGGAGGGGGCGGTGACAGATACGCAGTATTTT.

This clonotype was seen a few times. This chain links TRBV7-6 with TRBJ1-2; TRBD1 aligns across 9 bases. Trimming at V came to 5 bases and at J to 8 bases, leaving 6 bases not matched to a gene. The CDR3 extends over 13 amino acids. CDR1 and CDR2 (germline): SGHVS, FNYEAQ. CDR3 DNA: TGTGCCAGCAGCCCCGGGACAGGGAGCGGCTACACCTTC. Protein product: CASSPGTGSGYTF.

This clonotype appeared many times. This chain uses TRBV12-3 or TRBV12-4 with TRBJ2-2; D gene unclear. V lost 4 bases to trimming and J lost 9 bases, with 6 bases between them. The CDR3 has 11 residues. Here the CDR3 reads CASSYRWELFF. The DNA for the CDR3 is TGTGCCAGCAGTTATCGCTGGGAGCTGTTTTTT.

This clonotype showed up many times. The V gene is TRBV5-1, the J gene TRBJ1-2; 7 nucleotides match TRBD1. This CDR3 is 17 amino acids long. In germline, CDR1 is SGHRS, CDR2 YFSETQ. After removal of 4 bases from V and 2 bases from J, the junction contained 14 bases not matched to a gene. The DNA for the CDR3 is TGCGCCAGCAGCCCCACCGGACAGGCTGGCTGGAACTATGGCTACACCTTC. It translates to CASSPTGQAGWNYGYTF. The full variable domain, its missing parts supplied by reference TRBV5-1 and TRBJ1-2, is KAGVTQTPRYLIKTRGQQVTLSCSPISGHRSVSWYQQTPGQGLQFLFEYFSETQRNKGNFPGRFSGRQFSNSRSEMNVSTLELGDSALYLCASSPTGQAGWNYGYTFGSGTRLTVV.

This clonotype came up many times. This chain uses TRBV28 with TRBJ2-3, with 7 bases identical to TRBD1. In germline, CDR1 is MDHEN, CDR2 SYDVKM. The CDR3 runs to 15 residues. The junction had 6 bases not matched to a gene; V was cut back by 6 bases and J by 0 bases. CDR3 bases: TGTGCCAGCAGCCATAGACAGGGAAGCACAGATACGCAGTATTTT. It is translated as CASSHRQGSTDTQYF.

At least ten counts were recorded for this clonotype. The CDR3 sequence: CASSFVPTDTQYF. As DNA, the CDR3 is TGTGCCAGCAGTTTTGTCCCGACAGATACGCAGTATTTT. The V gene is TRBV27, the J gene TRBJ2-3; no definite D call. CDR1 is MNHEY and CDR2 is SMNVEV in the germline V gene (reference sequence). The CDR3 totals 13 residues. Trimming took off 3 bases at V and 3 bases at J, with 7 bases between the two ends.

This clonotype occurred many times. The chain employs TRBV6-1 and TRBJ2-5; 7 positions agree with TRBD2. CDR3 length: 14 residues. V lost 8 bases and J lost 8; bases outside the gene matches: 14. Germline V gene lookup returns CDR1 MNHNS and CDR2 SASEGT. The CDR3 sequence is CASSRASGQGTQYF. In nucleotides, the CDR3 is TGTGCCAGCTCGCGGGCTAGCGGCCAGGGAACCCAGTACTTC.

CDR3 DNA sequence: TGTGCCAGCAGCTTGGACAGGGGGCGCGGAAACACCATATATTTT. It translates to CASSLDRGRGNTIYF. The chain uses TRBV5-6 and TRBJ1-3, with 9 bases aligning to TRBD1. The CDR3 is 15 amino acids. V trimming: 0 bases; J trimming: 4 bases; junction bases outside the gene matches: 2. The germline V gene has CDR1 SGHDT and CDR2 YYEEEE. Supplemented by reference TRBV5-6 and TRBJ1-3, the full variable domain reads DAGVTQSPTHLIKTRGQQVTLRCSPKSGHDTVSWYQQALGQGPQFIFQYYEEEERQRGNFPDRFSGHQFPNYSSELNVNALLLGDSALYLCASSLDRGRGNTIYFGEGSWLTVV.

This clonotype came up a few times. This chain connects TRBV9 to TRBJ1-1; possible D gene TRBD1, 5 bases. V was pared by 3 bases and J by 5 bases, with 11 bases between. Looked up from germline, CDR1 is SGDLS and CDR2 is YYNGEE. The CDR3 consists of 13 residues. This chain's CDR3 is CASSAGGGTEAFF. CDR3 coding DNA: TGTGCCAGCAGCGCGGGGGGGGGAACTGAAGCTTTCTTT.

Many counts were recorded for this clonotype. The chain couples TRBV29-1 to TRBJ1-5; D is ambiguous. The CDR3 length is 13 residues. CDR1 is SQVTM and CDR2 is ANQGSEA in the germline V gene. With 2 bases removed from V and 5 bases from J, the gap between germline ends came to 10 bases. CDR3 in amino acids: CSVEWGVDQPQHF. DNA for the CDR3: TGCAGCGTTGAATGGGGAGTTGATCAGCCCCAGCATTTT.

At least ten counts were recorded for this clonotype. The chain links TRBV6-1 to TRBJ1-1; maybe TRBD1 (6 bases). Germline-derived CDR1 and CDR2 are MNHNS and SASEGT. The germline V and J ends were trimmed by 6 bases and 5 bases, with 13 bases remaining between them. This CDR3 is 13 amino acids long. The CDR3 here is CASRLGGRTEAFF. The DNA for the CDR3 is TGTGCCAGCAGGTTAGGGGGAAGGACTGAAGCTTTCTTT.

This clonotype has at least ten counts. The DNA of the CDR3 is TGTGCCAGTAGTCCGGCTCTTCACACTGAAGCTTTCTTT. It translates to CASSPALHTEAFF. The chain is built from TRBV19 and TRBJ1-1, with D unresolved. Germline-derived CDR1 and CDR2 are LNHDA and SQIVND (reference sequence). The CDR3 has 13 residues. Trimming left V 5 bases short and J 3 bases short, with 10 bases between.

This clonotype has more than one count but fewer than ten. A read error is possible here, since a much larger clone lies one base away. The CDR3 nucleotides are TGTGCCAGCAGCTTTGAGGACAGGGCTATCCCCTATGGCTACACCTTC. Protein sequence: CASSFEDRAIPYGYTF. The chain combines TRBV7-2 with TRBJ1-2; TRBD1 aligns across 8 bases. Germline CDR1 and CDR2: SGHTA and FQGNSA. Trimming cost V 3 bases and J 4 bases; bases outside gene matches: 10. This CDR3 is 16 amino acids long.

This clonotype appeared many times. This rearrangement joins TRBV2 to TRBJ2-2; TRBD2 is a possible D gene (5 bases). Per the germline V gene, CDR1 is SNHLY and CDR2 is FYNNEI. The V gene lost 3 bases and the J gene lost 4 bases, with 12 bases spanning the gap. The CDR3 runs to 15 residues. DNA for the CDR3: TGTGCCAGCAGTGAGTTTCGGGGATCCACCGGGGAGCTGTTTTTT. It encodes CASSEFRGSTGELFF.

This clonotype showed up many times. The chain has TRBV5-1 and TRBJ1-4, with a weak D call TRBD1 (5 bases). CDR3 length: 14 amino acids. Germline-derived CDR1 and CDR2 are SGHRS and YFSETQ. V was cut by 6 bases and J by 8 bases, with 17 bases left in between. The CDR3 DNA reads as TGCGCCAGCACCCCGGGGGGAGGGAAAGAAAAACTGTTTTTT. Translated: CASTPGGGKEKLFF.

Comment on this clonotype: A much bigger clone sits one base away, suggesting this may be a read error. The chain is built from TRBV7-9 and TRBJ2-3, with 7 positions matching TRBD2. CDR3 size: 13 residues. Trimming cost V 9 bases and J 4 bases; bases outside gene matches: 7. CDR1 and CDR2 from the germline V gene are SEHNR and FQNEAQ (reference sequence). The chain's CDR3 is CASHSGRADTQYF. CDR3 sequence (DNA): TGTGCCAGTCATAGCGGGCGCGCAGATACGCAGTATTTT.

This clonotype was counted at least ten times. The chain recombines TRBV7-8 with TRBJ2-3; 11 nucleotides match TRBD2. CDR1 and CDR2 from the germline V gene are SGHVS and FQNEAQ. CDR3 size: 16 residues. V trimming: 3 bases; J trimming: 3 bases; junction bases outside the gene matches: 5. CDR3 in DNA: TGTGCCAGCAGCTTGAATAGCGGGGGGGGTACAGATACGCAGTATTTT. Residues: CASSLNSGGGTDTQYF.

The table lists this clonotype with many counts. The genes are TRBV10-3 and TRBJ2-7, with TRBD2 identical over 9 bases. Germline V CDR1 and CDR2: ENHRY, SYGVKD. CDR3 size: 15 residues. V gave up 0 bases and J gave up 3 bases; unmatched junction bases: 3. CDR3 residues: CAISESEAGGYEQYF. CDR3 in DNA: TGTGCCATCAGTGAGTCGGAAGCGGGGGGCTACGAGCAGTACTTC.